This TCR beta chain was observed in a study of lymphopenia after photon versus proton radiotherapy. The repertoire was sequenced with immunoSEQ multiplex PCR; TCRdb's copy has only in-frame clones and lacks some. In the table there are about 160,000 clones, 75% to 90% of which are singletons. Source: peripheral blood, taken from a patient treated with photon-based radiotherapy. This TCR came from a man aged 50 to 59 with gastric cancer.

This CDR3 is CASRRQGAGGYTF. The CDR3 DNA is TGTGCCAGCAGAAGACAGGGGGCGGGTGGCTACACCTTC. The rearrangement uses TRBV6-5 and TRBJ1-2; 10 nucleotides match TRBD1. Germline values: CDR1 MNHEY, CDR2 SVGAGI. The CDR3 is 13 residues long. Unmatched junction bases numbered 5, after V lost 6 bases and J lost 7 bases.